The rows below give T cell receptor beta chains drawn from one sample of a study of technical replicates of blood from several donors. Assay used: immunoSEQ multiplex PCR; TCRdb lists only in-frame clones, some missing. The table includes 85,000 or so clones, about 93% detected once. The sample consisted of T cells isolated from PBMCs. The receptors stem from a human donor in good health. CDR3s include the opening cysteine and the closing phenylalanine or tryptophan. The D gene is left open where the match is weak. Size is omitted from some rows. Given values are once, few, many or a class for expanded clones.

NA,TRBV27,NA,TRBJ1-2,CASSLGSTMGYTF,TGTGCCAGCAGTTTGGGGAGCACTATGGGCTACACCTTC
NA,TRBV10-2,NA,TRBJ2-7,CASSESSAYYEQYF,TGCGCCAGCAGTGAGTCTAGCGCCTACTACGAGCAGTACTTC
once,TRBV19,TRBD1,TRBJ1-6,CASSLRQGEQNSPLHF,TGTGCCAGTAGTCTTCGACAGGGAGAGCAAAATTCACCCCTCCACTTT
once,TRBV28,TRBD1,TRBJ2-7,CASSSLQGPHYEQYF,TGTGCCAGCAGTTCGCTACAGGGGCCTCACTACGAGCAGTACTTC
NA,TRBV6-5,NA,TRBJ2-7,CASSYQGSYEQYF,TGTGCCAGCAGTTACCAGGGTTCCTACGAGCAGTACTTC
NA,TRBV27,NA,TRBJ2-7,CASSLSPQGYEQYF,TGTGCCAGCAGTTTATCGCCTCAGGGTTACGAGCAGTACTTC
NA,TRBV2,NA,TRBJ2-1,CANPFNSSYNEQFF,TGTGCCAACCCGTTTAACAGCTCCTACAATGAGCAGTTCTTC
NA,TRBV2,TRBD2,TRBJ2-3,CATKIAGVTDTQYF,TGTGCCACCAAGATAGCGGGAGTCACAGATACGCAGTATTTT
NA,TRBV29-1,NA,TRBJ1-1,CSVEEQENTEAFF,TGCAGCGTTGAGGAACAGGAGAACACTGAAGCTTTCTTT
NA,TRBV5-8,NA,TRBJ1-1,CASSLDSWTEAFF,TGTGCCAGCAGCTTGGACAGTTGGACTGAAGCTTTCTTT
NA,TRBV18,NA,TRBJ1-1,CASSRAGPEAFF,TGTGCCAGCTCACGGGCAGGGCCTGAAGCTTTCTTT
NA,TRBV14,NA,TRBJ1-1,CASSQTPPGLKNF,TGTGCCAGCAGCCAAACGCCCCCGGGACTGAAAAACTTT
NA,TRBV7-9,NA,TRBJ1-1,CASSLVGLGNYQSEAFF,TGTGCCAGCAGCTTAGTAGGCTTAGGAAACTATCAGTCTGAAGCTTTCTTT
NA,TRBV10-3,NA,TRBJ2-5,CAISERGETQYF,TGTGCCATCAGTGAGAGGGGGGAGACCCAGTACTTC
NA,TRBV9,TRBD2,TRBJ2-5,CASSVGGERGTQYF,TGTGCCAGCAGCGTTGGTGGGGAGCGGGGGACCCAGTACTTC
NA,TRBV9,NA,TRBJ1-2,CASSGTEGHYGYTF,TGTGCCAGCAGCGGGACAGAGGGACACTATGGCTACACCTTC
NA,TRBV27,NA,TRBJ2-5,CASSFALQETQYF,TGTGCCAGCAGTTTTGCACTCCAAGAGACCCAGTACTTC
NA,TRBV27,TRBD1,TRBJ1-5,CASSALGTANQPQHF,TGTGCCAGCAGCGCACTAGGGACAGCCAATCAGCCCCAGCATTTT
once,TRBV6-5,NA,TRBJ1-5,CASRGGSNQPQHF,TGTGCCAGCAGAGGAGGGAGCAATCAGCCCCAGCATTTT
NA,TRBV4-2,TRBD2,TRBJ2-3,CASSQPTLAGDLSRTDTQYF,TGTGCCAGCAGCCAACCCACCTTAGCGGGGGACCTTTCTCGCACAGATACGCAGTATTTT
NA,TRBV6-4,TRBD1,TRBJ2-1,CASSGTGYNEQFF,TGTGCCAGCAGTGGGACAGGTTACAATGAGCAGTTCTTC
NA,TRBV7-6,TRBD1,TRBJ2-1,CASNDRGGVNEQFF,TGTGCCAGCAACGACAGGGGTGGGGTCAATGAGCAGTTCTTC
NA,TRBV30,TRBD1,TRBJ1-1,CAWRGTATEAFF,TGTGCCTGGAGGGGGACAGCCACTGAAGCTTTCTTT
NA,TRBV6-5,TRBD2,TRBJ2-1,CASSSSGTSGYNEQFF,TGTGCCAGCAGTTCATCCGGGACTAGCGGATACAATGAGCAGTTCTTC
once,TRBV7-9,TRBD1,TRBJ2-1,CASRSPRDRGLEQFF,TGTGCCAGCAGAAGCCCCCGGGACAGGGGCCTCGAGCAGTTCTTC
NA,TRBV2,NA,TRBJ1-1,CASSLGGEVGEAFF,TGTGCCAGCAGTCTAGGGGGGGAGGTTGGAGAAGCTTTCTTT
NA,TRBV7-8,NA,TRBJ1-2,CASSLTVRPEGYTF,TGTGCCAGCAGCTTGACAGTACGTCCGGAAGGCTACACCTTC
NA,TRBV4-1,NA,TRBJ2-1,CASSQQRLYNEQFF,TGCGCCAGCAGCCAACAGCGGCTCTACAATGAGCAGTTCTTC
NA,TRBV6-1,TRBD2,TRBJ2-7,CASSESGARYEQYF,TGTGCCAGCAGTGAAAGCGGGGCCCGATACGAGCAGTACTTC
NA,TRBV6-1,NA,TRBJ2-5,CASSEAPNYQETQYF,TGTGCCAGCAGTGAAGCCCCCAACTACCAAGAGACCCAGTACTTC
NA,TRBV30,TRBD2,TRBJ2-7,CAWSSQRGGAYEQYF,TGTGCCTGGAGTTCGCAGCGGGGGGGCGCCTACGAGCAGTACTTC
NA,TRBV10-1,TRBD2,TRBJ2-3,CASSAGLAVTDTQYF,TGCGCCAGCAGTGCGGGACTAGCGGTCACAGATACGCAGTATTTT
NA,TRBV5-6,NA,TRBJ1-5,CASSLALGGRHQPQHF,TGTGCCAGCAGCTTGGCCTTGGGGGGGCGTCATCAGCCCCAGCATTTT
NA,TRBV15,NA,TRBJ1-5,CATSRALSRVNQPQHF,TGTGCCACCAGCAGAGCCCTGAGTCGGGTAAATCAGCCCCAGCATTTT
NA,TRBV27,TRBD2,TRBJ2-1,CASKIAGTSTHEQFF,TGTGCCAGCAAAATTGCCGGGACTAGCACTCATGAGCAGTTCTTC
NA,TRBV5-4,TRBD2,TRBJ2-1,CASSFMGRESSLGEQFF,TGTGCCAGCAGCTTCATGGGGCGGGAGAGTAGTCTGGGTGAGCAGTTCTTC